This paragraph reports one TCR beta chain. Its specificity is not known. These data originate in a study of T cells expressing NK-cell markers. Study background: In the group of eight sequenced donors, seven were HCMV-seropositive and one was seronegative.

The TCR beta cDNA came from 5'RACE template switching with UMIs. One entry per CDR3 protein, without DNA, is what TCRdb gives after re-calling the 5' RACE reads. Its listing shows about 460,000 distinct CDR3 sequences. Findings of the study overall: These clonotypes, the leaders elsewhere, also led the CD3+CD56-NKG2C+ fraction in several donors. Roughly six donors showed dominant NKG2C+ clonotypes comprising roughly 1.0-7.0% of their CD8+ T cells.

Sequencing was done on a sample of blood T cells: a sorted CD56 or NKG2C T cell subset, CD4+ or CD8+ T cells, or bulk PBMC T cells (not recorded which). The receptor was derived from a woman aged 50 to 60 in good health.

Here the CDR3 reads CASSYRVFGSTDTQYF. This chain connects TRBV6-5 to TRBJ2-3. This CDR3 has 16 residues. CDR1 is MNHEY and CDR2 is SVGAGI in the germline V gene.